This T cell receptor (beta chain) stems from a study of control samples from healthy donors and cancer patients. Germline V CDR1 and CDR2: SGHNT, YENEEA. The CDR3 runs 12 residues. Trimming removed 5 bases from V and 3 bases from J, with 8 bases in between. Profiling relied on immunoSEQ multiplex PCR, and the TCRdb table lists in-frame clones only, not all of them. Of roughly 140,000 clones in the sample, around 90% were seen once. Sample: blood. This chain links TRBV11-3 with TRBJ2-7; unclear D gene. The sequence was obtained from a man aged 30 to 45 in good health. In DNA, the CDR3 is TGTGCCAGCAGCCTGACCCTCTACGAGCAGTACTTC. Translated: CASSLTLYEQYF. The complete variable domain, with remaining parts taken from reference TRBV11-3 and TRBJ2-7, reads EAGVVQSPRYKIIEKKQPVAFWCNPISGHNTLYWYLQNLGQGPELLIRYENEEAVDDSQLPKDRFSAERLKGVDSTLKIQPAELGDSAVYLCASSLTLYEQYFGPGTRLTVT.